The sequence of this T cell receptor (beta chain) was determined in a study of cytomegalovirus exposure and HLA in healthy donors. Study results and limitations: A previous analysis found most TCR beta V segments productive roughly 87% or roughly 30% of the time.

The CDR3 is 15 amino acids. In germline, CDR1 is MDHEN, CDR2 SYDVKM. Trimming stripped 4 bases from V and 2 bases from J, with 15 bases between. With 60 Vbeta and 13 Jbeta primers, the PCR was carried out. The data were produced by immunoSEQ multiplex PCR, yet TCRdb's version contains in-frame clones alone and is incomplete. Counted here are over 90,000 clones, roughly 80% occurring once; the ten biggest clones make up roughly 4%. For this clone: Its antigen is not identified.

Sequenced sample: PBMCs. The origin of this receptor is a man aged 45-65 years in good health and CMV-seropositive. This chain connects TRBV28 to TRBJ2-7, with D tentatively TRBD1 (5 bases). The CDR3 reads CASSSQGNQPYEQYF. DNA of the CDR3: TGTGCCAGCAGTTCCCAGGGTAACCAACCCTACGAGCAGTACTTC.